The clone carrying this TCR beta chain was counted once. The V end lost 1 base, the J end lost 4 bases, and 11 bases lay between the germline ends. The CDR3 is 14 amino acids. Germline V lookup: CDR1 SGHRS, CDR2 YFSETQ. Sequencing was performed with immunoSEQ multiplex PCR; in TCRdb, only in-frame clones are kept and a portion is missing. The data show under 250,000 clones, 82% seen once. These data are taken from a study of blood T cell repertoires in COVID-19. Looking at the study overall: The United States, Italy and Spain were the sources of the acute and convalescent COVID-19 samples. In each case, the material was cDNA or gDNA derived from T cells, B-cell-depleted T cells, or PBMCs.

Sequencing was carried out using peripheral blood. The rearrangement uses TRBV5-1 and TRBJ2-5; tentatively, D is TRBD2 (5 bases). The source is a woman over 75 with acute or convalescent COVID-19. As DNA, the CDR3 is TGCGCCAGCAGCTTGACGGTCCGGGGAGAGACCCAGTACTTC. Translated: CASSLTVRGETQYF.